Sequencing of this T cell receptor beta chain was carried out in a study of metastatic and nonmetastatic thyroid tumors. With MiXCR, TCRdb reprocessed the PCR reads. This table holds about 39,000 clones, around 20% found once. Germline-derived CDR1 and CDR2 are SNHLY and FYNNEI. V was shortened by 5 bases and J by 5 bases, with 11 bases between the two germline ends. The CDR3 is 13 amino acids. This clone was counted many times. Not a single patient had been given any form of treatment at any point before undergoing thyroid surgery. Sequenced: blood. The receptor comes from a female donor with papillary thyroid cancer or a benign thyroid nodule (not recorded which). Some clones in this sample may be carry-over from other donors' samples. The rearrangement links TRBV2 to TRBJ2-3; weak D call: TRBD2 (6 bases). In DNA, the CDR3 is TGTGCCAGCAGTAGGACTACGGGAGATACGCAGTATTTT. Its translation is CASSRTTGDTQYF.